This T cell receptor (beta chain) was recovered during a study of shared clonotypes between healthy human individuals. Produced via immunoSEQ multiplex PCR; TCRdb's table is partial and in-frame only. The table includes 600,000 to 750,000 clones, about two thirds detected once. Splitting of CD4+ cells produced CD45RA+ naive and CD45RA-negative memory subsets. Germline lookup yields CDR1 MNHEY and CDR2 SMNVEV (reference sequence). The CDR3 extends over 12 amino acids. V shed 4 bases and J shed 7 bases, with 8 bases lying between them. The receptor comes from a woman in her twenties or thirties in good health. The chain couples TRBV27 to TRBJ2-1, with D hard to call. Sequencing was done on a sample of memory CD4+ T cells sorted from blood. The subset was: CD45RA-negative fraction. CDR3 region: CASSSPFNEQFF. As DNA, the CDR3 is TGTGCCAGCAGTTCGCCCTTTAATGAGCAGTTCTTC.